This TCR beta chain was found in a study of blood T cell repertoires in COVID-19. Study information: Sites in the United States, Italy and Spain provided acute and convalescent COVID-19 samples. Nucleic acid was either cDNA or gDNA, and it came from T cells, B-cell-depleted T cells, or PBMCs.

Study processing details: It was from reference gene primer amplification that nucleated cell counts were estimated. TCRdb's copy holds only in-frame clones and misses some; the assay was immunoSEQ multiplex PCR. D and trimming come from the DNA, and the V and J calls and clone size come from that table. The table lists some 91,000 clones, 76% of them singletons. The CDR3 consists of 14 residues. Germline V CDR1 and CDR2: SGHTA, FQGTGA. Trimming took 5 bases from V and 2 from J, leaving 11 bases between them. Specimen: peripheral blood. This receptor was identified in a man aged 65-85 years with acute or convalescent COVID-19. The chain joins TRBV7-3 to TRBJ2-3, with D maybe TRBD1 (5 bases). The CDR3 DNA follows: TGTGCCAGCAGCAGGGCAGGGTACACAGATACGCAGTATTTT. Translating gives CASSRAGYTDTQYF.